Following are 17 T cell receptor beta chains from one sample sequenced in a study of shared clonotypes between healthy human individuals. Sequencing was performed with immunoSEQ multiplex PCR; in TCRdb, only in-frame clones are kept and a portion is missing. The sample contains about 2.3 million clones, around 93% of which appear only once. Material for sequencing was naive CD4+ T cells from PBMCs. Specified subset: CD45RA+ positively selected. These receptors all stem from a man younger than 35 in good health. Some clones in this sample may be carry-over from other donors' samples.

The chain recombines TRBV25-1 with TRBJ2-7; 9 positions agree with TRBD1. Germline V gene sequence: CDR1 MGHDK, CDR2 SYGVNS. After removal of 4 bases from V and 4 bases from J, the junction contained 5 bases not matched to a gene. The length of the CDR3 is 14 residues. This chain's CDR3 is CASSGTGGAYEQYF. The CDR3 DNA reads as TGTGCCAGCAGTGGAACAGGGGGCGCGTACGAGCAGTACTTC.

The rearrangement joins TRBV19 to TRBJ1-2, with D tentatively TRBD1 (5 bases). This CDR3 has 17 residues. In germline, CDR1 is LNHDA, CDR2 SQIVND (reference sequence). V lost 5 bases and J lost 0, with 19 bases in between. The CDR3 DNA follows: TGTGCCAGTAGTGCACCTCCGGGACTTAAAGCTAACTATGGCTACACCTTC. Translated: CASSAPPGLKANYGYTF.

The gene calls are TRBV7-3 and TRBJ1-2, with unresolved D. V was trimmed by 2 bases and J by 4 bases, leaving 14 bases between them. Germline V CDR1 and CDR2: SGHTA, FQGTGA. This CDR3 has 15 amino acids. The CDR3 sequence is CASSLRGAGAYGYTF. The CDR3 nucleotides are TGTGCCAGCAGCTTACGCGGAGCGGGCGCCTATGGCTACACCTTC.

This chain uses TRBV9 with TRBJ2-3; 9 bases align to TRBD1. Germline V gives CDR1 SGDLS, CDR2 YYNGEE. The CDR3 runs to 15 residues. The V and J ends lost 7 bases and 2 bases, in that order; junction bases with no gene match: 8. The CDR3 sequence is CASGRGQGLTDTQYF. Written as DNA, the CDR3 is TGTGCCAGCGGAAGAGGACAGGGGCTCACAGATACGCAGTATTTT. Using reference TRBV9 and TRBJ2-3 for the parts outside the CDR3, the full variable domain is DSGVTQTPKHLITATGQRVTLRCSPRSGDLSVYWYQQSLDQGLQFLIQYYNGEERAKGNILERFSAQQFPDLHSELNLSSLELGDSALYFCASGRGQGLTDTQYFGPGTRLTVL.

This clone was found once. The chain carries TRBV9 and TRBJ2-5, with a possible D match to TRBD2 (5 bases). CDR1 SGDLS and CDR2 YYNGEE come from the germline V gene. This CDR3 contains 13 residues. The V and J ends lost 3 bases and 7 bases respectively, with 13 bases between them. The CDR3, as DNA: TGTGCCAGCAGCGCGACTATCTCCGGGACCCAGTACTTC. Translation gives CASSATISGTQYF.

In the case of this clone: The sample contains more than one DNA sequence encoding this CDR3. V gene TRBV15 combines with J gene TRBJ2-7, with a weak D call TRBD2 (5 bases). V shed 0 bases and J shed 4 bases, with 7 bases lying between them. CDR3 size: 13 residues. CDR1 LNHNV and CDR2 YYDKDF come from the germline V gene (reference sequence). The CDR3 bases are TGTGCCACCAGCAGAGATCGAGGGTACGAGCAGTACTTC. Translation: CATSRDRGYEQYF.

Comment on this clone: This specimen includes other DNA sequences encoding the same CDR3. CDR3: CASRAPGQGAYEQYF. The CDR3 DNA sequence: TGTGCCAGCAGAGCGCCGGGACAGGGGGCCTACGAGCAGTACTTC. The chain recombines TRBV6-6 with TRBJ2-7, with TRBD1 matching over 11 bases. Germline values: CDR1 MNHNY, CDR2 SVGAGI (reference sequence). The CDR3 extends over 15 amino acids. Trimming cost V 6 bases and J 2 bases; bases outside gene matches: 6.

This chain links TRBV27 with TRBJ2-7, with 7 bases fitting TRBD1. The CDR3 totals 14 residues. Trimming at V came to 3 bases and at J to 2 bases, leaving 4 bases not matched to a gene. CDR1 MNHEY and CDR2 SMNVEV come from the germline V gene (reference sequence). The CDR3 protein is CASSLDRPPYEQYF. CDR3 DNA sequence: TGTGCCAGCAGTTTGGACAGGCCTCCCTACGAGCAGTACTTC.

This clone was seen once. This sequence joins TRBV6-5 and TRBJ2-3, with D possibly matching TRBD2 (6 bases). V lost 2 bases and J 2 bases, leaving 14 bases between the germline ends. The CDR3 has 16 residues. Germline CDR1 and CDR2: MNHEY and SVGAGI. CDR3 bases: TGTGCCAGCAGTTACCGGAGTGGCGGGGCCACAGATACGCAGTATTTT. Its protein product is CASSYRSGGATDTQYF.

This CDR3 is CASSPLSKPDTEAFF. The CDR3 DNA reads as TGTGCCAGCTCACCACTTTCCAAACCGGACACTGAAGCTTTCTTT. V gene TRBV18 combines with J gene TRBJ1-1; D uncertain. V was trimmed by 1 base and J by 3 bases, leaving 12 bases between them. The CDR3 consists of 15 residues. CDR1 and CDR2 from the germline V gene are KGHSH and LQKENI.

The gene calls are TRBV5-1 and TRBJ1-1, with D perhaps matching TRBD1 (5 bases). This CDR3 has 14 residues. Trimming removed 0 bases at V and 4 bases at J, with 10 bases between. Germline V CDR1 and CDR2: SGHRS, YFSETQ. The CDR3 reads CASSLEGQSTEAFF. As DNA, the CDR3 is TGCGCCAGCAGCTTGGAGGGGCAGAGCACTGAAGCTTTCTTT. The full variable domain, rest sourced from reference TRBV5-1 and TRBJ1-1, is KAGVTQTPRYLIKTRGQQVTLSCSPISGHRSVSWYQQTPGQGLQFLFEYFSETQRNKGNFPGRFSGRQFSNSRSEMNVSTLELGDSALYLCASSLEGQSTEAFFGQGTRLTVV.

The chain joins TRBV19 to TRBJ1-3; no reliable D call. The CDR3 sequence is 14 residues long. Looked up from germline, CDR1 is LNHDA and CDR2 is SQIVND (reference sequence). Trimming stripped 7 bases from V and 0 bases from J, with 10 bases between. CDR3 region: CASISVSSGNTIYF. The CDR3 nucleotides are TGTGCCAGTATATCCGTCAGCTCTGGAAACACCATATATTTT.

This chain joins TRBV5-1 and TRBJ2-5; TRBD1 matches 8 bases. Germline CDR1 and CDR2: SGHRS and YFSETQ. V gave up 1 base and J gave up 4 bases; unmatched junction bases: 9. The CDR3 has 16 residues. In nucleotides, the CDR3 is TGCGCCAGCAGCTTGCTGACAGGGGCCGGGGGAGAGACCCAGTACTTC. It codes for CASSLLTGAGGETQYF.

This clone was found a few times. Other DNA variants within this sample encode the same CDR3. The V call is TRBV6-5, the J call TRBJ1-1; TRBD1 matches at 7 bases. With 6 bases clipped from V and 8 bases from J, the junction kept 3 bases outside the gene matches. CDR3 length: 11 amino acids. Germline V lookup: CDR1 MNHEY, CDR2 SVGAGI. In DNA, the CDR3 is TGTGCCAGCAGCCGGGACAGCGAAGCTTTCTTT. Protein: CASSRDSEAFF.

The genes are TRBV5-4 and TRBJ2-4; a weak D match, TRBD1 (7 bases). Per the germline V gene, CDR1 is SGHNT and CDR2 is YYREEE (reference sequence). This CDR3 has 15 amino acids. Trimming shortened V by 4 bases and J by 4 bases, and 15 bases separated the two germline ends. This CDR3 is CASSLGGTEKNIQYF. In DNA, the CDR3 is TGTGCCAGCAGCCTTGGCGGGACAGAGAAAAACATTCAGTACTTC.

The rearrangement joins TRBV5-5 to TRBJ2-7; 10 bases are a match to TRBD2. Looked up from germline, CDR1 is SGHKS and CDR2 is YYEKEE (reference sequence). The CDR3 spans 14 residues. Trimming took 0 bases from V and 5 from J; bases not matched to a gene: 2. The CDR3 DNA is TGTGCCAGCAGCTTGGAACTAGCGGGAAACGAGCAGTACTTC. Amino acids: CASSLELAGNEQYF.

The chain combines TRBV7-8 with TRBJ1-5; tentatively, D is TRBD1 (5 bases). CDR1 is SGHVS, CDR2 FQNEAQ, per germline. V shed 1 base and J shed 1 base, with 8 bases lying between them. This CDR3 comprises 15 residues. The CDR3 loop reads CASSLVAGSNQPQHF. The CDR3 nucleotides are TGTGCCAGCAGCTTAGTGGCAGGGAGCAATCAGCCCCAGCATTTT.